This entry lists 4 T cell receptor beta chains sequenced from one sample in a study of blood T cell repertoires in COVID-19. The protocol was immunoSEQ multiplex PCR, while the TCRdb copy is restricted to in-frame clones and leaves out a portion. The sample includes roughly 62,000 clones, under 80% of them seen just once. The sample comprised peripheral blood. These receptors were taken from a man aged 60 to 75 with acute or convalescent COVID-19.

The V call is TRBV29-1, the J call TRBJ1-3; no reliable D call. Germline values: CDR1 SQVTM, CDR2 ANQGSEA. Trimming took off 7 bases at V and 4 bases at J, with 8 bases between the two ends. CDR3 length equals 11 residues. The chain's CDR3 is CSADIGNTIYF. The CDR3 nucleotides are TGCAGCGCTGATATCGGAAACACCATATATTTT.

The genes are TRBV19 and TRBJ2-1, with a possible D match to TRBD1 (5 bases). There are 13 residues in the CDR3. Per germline, CDR1 LNHDA and CDR2 SQIVND (reference sequence). V gave up 2 bases and J gave up 8 bases, with 10 bases separating them. CDR3 protein: CASSIRRGDEQFF. CDR3 coding DNA: TGTGCCAGTAGTATACGAAGGGGTGATGAGCAGTTCTTC.

V and J are TRBV30 and TRBJ2-1; 9 nucleotides match TRBD2. The CDR3 consists of 14 residues. V lost 3 bases to trimming and J lost 4 bases; unmatched junction nucleotides: 4. The V gene's germline CDR1 is GTSNPN and CDR2 SVGIG (reference sequence). Here the CDR3 reads CAWSRLAAYNEQFF. The CDR3 DNA reads TGTGCCTGGAGCCGACTAGCGGCTTACAATGAGCAGTTCTTC.

V is TRBV9 and J is TRBJ2-5; possibly TRBD1 for D (6 bases). The ends were cut back, 0 bases at V and 5 bases at J, with 17 bases in the middle. The CDR3 runs to 16 residues. Germline V gene data show CDR1 as SGDLS and CDR2 as YYNGEE. CDR3 region: CASSVGWQRQGETQYF. The DNA of the CDR3 is TGTGCCAGCAGCGTAGGTTGGCAGAGGCAGGGGGAGACCCAGTACTTC.